This TCR beta chain appears in the sequencing data of a study of lung T cells in sarcoidosis with Löfgren's syndrome (dated by TCRdb to about 2017). General notes on the study: Sarcoidosis was characterized as a granulomatous disease that mainly affects the lungs and features an accumulation of CD4+ T cells in bronchoalveolar lavage fluid. The repertoire analyses centered on Lofgren's syndrome patients. The research as a whole found: In alphabeta pairing analysis, TRAV12-1 preferentially paired with TRBV2, and these paired TCRs showed CDR3 homology. The study only suggested recognition of a sarcoidosis-associated antigen, and the antigen remained putative and unidentified. Compared with control subjects, Lofgren's syndrome patients were reported to have TRAV12-1 and TRBV2 as the most expanded V gene segments. CDR3 motifs in TRAV12-1 and TRBV2 were reported to be shared across several Lofgren's syndrome patients, which suggests public CD4+ TCR repertoires.

Sequencing was carried out with an Illumina MiSeq. TCRdb reworked the public reads: Q25 trimming with fastp, MiXCR clone assembly, productive beta chains retained. Here each entry gathers all rows of one CDR3 protein and keeps the most common genes and DNA. The sample yields 4,000 or so distinct CDR3 sequences; approximately 20% were counted once. In total, the top ten clones hold over 8.5% of the sample. TCR repertoires were profiled from CD4+ T cells obtained by bronchoalveolar lavage. The germline V gene sets CDR1 to MDHEN and CDR2 to SYDVKM. The trim is 5 bases for V and 4 bases for J, with a gap of 11 bases between the germline ends. The CDR3, from cysteine to phenylalanine, totals 14 residues. This entry keeps only the CDR3 DNA: 42 bases, framed from base 1. This clonotype is categorized as medium-sized (0.01 to 0.1%). The antigen it recognizes is unknown. The sample holds no much larger clone one base away, and base qualities are not on file.

The chain links TRBV28 with TRBJ1-4; too little of a D gene remains to name it. Sequences were obtained from CD4+ T cells from bronchoalveolar lavage. The clonotype originates from a human donor with sarcoidosis (Löfgren's syndrome or another form), or a control subject (not recorded which). The bases read TGTGCCAGCAGTCGGATGCGGGATAATGAAAAACTGTTTTTT. The translation is CASSRMRDNEKLFF.